Listed here are 8 T cell receptor beta chains from one sample, sequenced in a study of cytomegalovirus exposure and HLA in healthy donors. The protocol was immunoSEQ multiplex PCR, while the TCRdb copy is restricted to in-frame clones and leaves out a portion. Of a few hundred thousand clones listed, about nine tenths are singletons. The sequenced material came from PBMCs. Receptors were obtained from a woman aged 18 to 35 in good health and CMV-seronegative.

The chain is built from TRBV11-3 and TRBJ2-3; TRBD2 is a possible D gene (6 bases). In germline, CDR1 is SGHNT, CDR2 YENEEA. V was pared by 1 base and J by 6 bases, with 17 bases between. There are 16 residues in the CDR3. CDR3 in DNA: TGTGCCAGCAGCTTAGTCGGCGGGGAGGCAGGGGATACGCAGTATTTT. Residues: CASSLVGGEAGDTQYF.

The chain has TRBV11-2 and TRBJ2-7, with D tentatively TRBD2 (5 bases). Between the trimmed V and J ends, which lost 5 bases and 2 bases, there was a span of 19 bases. Germline V lookup: CDR1 SGHAT, CDR2 FQNNGV. The CDR3 has 16 amino acids. CDR3 residues: CASSNSGSEGPYEQYF. In DNA, the CDR3 is TGTGCCAGCAGCAACTCGGGTAGCGAGGGCCCCTACGAGCAGTACTTC.

Notes on this clone: This CDR3 is also generated by other DNA sequences in the sample. V and J are TRBV15 and TRBJ1-5, with 8 bases matching TRBD1. CDR1 is LNHNV and CDR2 is YYDKDF in the germline V gene (reference sequence). The CDR3 contains 14 residues. The junction had 1 base not matched to a gene; V was cut back by 2 bases and J by 4 bases. CDR3 region: CATSRRQGNQPQHF. The DNA for the CDR3 is TGTGCCACCAGCAGAAGACAGGGGAATCAGCCCCAGCATTTT.

This clone occurred once. The chain links TRBV2 to TRBJ2-1, with TRBD1 identical over 7 bases. This CDR3 is 18 amino acids long. Germline CDR1 and CDR2: SNHLY and FYNNEI. J lost 0 bases, V lost 9 bases, and 17 bases had no gene match. The CDR3 bases are TGTGCCAGTACAGGGGATGTTTTTGATTCGGGCTCCTACAATGAGCAGTTCTTC. This translates into CASTGDVFDSGSYNEQFF.

The chain carries TRBV27 and TRBJ2-5, with a tentative D call TRBD1 (6 bases). Germline CDR1 and CDR2: MNHEY and SMNVEV (reference sequence). Trimming removed 4 bases at V and 4 bases at J, with 16 bases between. This CDR3 is 15 amino acids long. The CDR3 DNA reads as TGTGCCAGCAGTTCTCAAACAGGGTGGCGAGAGACCCAGTACTTC. Residues: CASSSQTGWRETQYF.

V usage is TRBV6-5 and J usage is TRBJ2-3; D may be TRBD1 (6 bases). CDR3 length equals 16 residues. CDR1 and CDR2 (germline): MNHEY, SVGAGI. The ends were cut back, 0 bases at V and 5 bases at J, with 15 bases in the middle. Written as DNA, the CDR3 is TGTGCCAGCAGTTACTCAGGGGGAAGGAACCTAGATACGCAGTATTTT. It specifies CASSYSGGRNLDTQYF.

The chain is built from TRBV6-5 and TRBJ1-2; 11 nucleotides line up with TRBD1. Trimming removed 7 bases from V and 8 bases from J; junction bases left unmatched: 9. CDR3 size: 14 residues. Germline V lookup: CDR1 MNHEY, CDR2 SVGAGI. Written as DNA, the CDR3 is TGTGCCAGCACTTATGGACAGGGGGCAAGAGGCTACACCTTC. As protein: CASTYGQGARGYTF.

The chain employs TRBV2 and TRBJ2-7; the match to TRBD2 covers 8 bases. CDR1 is SNHLY and CDR2 is FYNNEI in the germline V gene. J was trimmed by 2 bases and V by 5 bases; bases with no gene match: 8. The CDR3 extends over 15 amino acids. The CDR3, as DNA: TGTGCCAGCAGTCGGGGGCTAGCGGGCCCCTACGAGCAGTACTTC. Its translation: CASSRGLAGPYEQYF.